The 23 T cell receptor beta chains below all came from one sample that was sequenced in a study of control samples from healthy donors and cancer patients. Sequencing was performed with immunoSEQ multiplex PCR; in TCRdb, only in-frame clones are kept and a portion is missing. The table records some 78,000 clones, about 89% of them present only once. Material: blood. These receptors all come from a woman aged 60-75 years in good health.

The CDR3 sequence: CSVAGPTEAFF. The CDR3 region has the DNA TGCAGCGTTGCAGGTCCCACTGAAGCTTTCTTT. V and J are TRBV29-1 and TRBJ1-1; D uncertain. With 4 bases removed from V and 4 bases from J, the gap between germline ends came to 7 bases. Germline CDR1 and CDR2: SQVTM and ANQGSEA. The CDR3 has 11 amino acids.

The chain employs TRBV28 and TRBJ2-3; no clear D. CDR1 is MDHEN, CDR2 SYDVKM, per germline. CDR3 length: 13 residues. Trimming removed 5 bases from V and 1 base from J, with 7 bases in between. As DNA, the CDR3 is TGTGCCAGCAGTCCTCAGGGCACAGATACGCAGTATTTT. Amino acids: CASSPQGTDTQYF.

The chain is built from TRBV5-1 and TRBJ2-1; D gene unclear. The CDR3 has 13 residues. Per germline, CDR1 SGHRS and CDR2 YFSETQ. The V end was cut by 5 bases, the J end by 3 bases, with 9 bases between. For the CDR3, the DNA is TGCGCCAGCAGTGGTCCCCACTACAATGAGCAGTTCTTC. It is translated as CASSGPHYNEQFF.

This clone has just one count. The rearrangement links TRBV5-8 to TRBJ1-5, with 9 bases identical to TRBD1. Germline V lookup: CDR1 SGHTS, CDR2 YDEGEE. CDR3 length: 16 residues. V lost 4 bases, J lost 4 bases, and 9 bases stayed unmatched. The CDR3 loop is CASSQEQGAGNQPQHF. CDR3 DNA sequence: TGTGCCAGCAGCCAGGAACAGGGGGCGGGAAATCAGCCCCAGCATTTT.

CDR3 sequence reads: CASSTGLGQETQYF. The CDR3 DNA reads TGCGCCAGCAGCACAGGACTAGGCCAAGAGACCCAGTACTTC. The genes are TRBV5-1 and TRBJ2-5; 7 bases are a match to TRBD2. J was trimmed by 1 base and V by 4 bases; bases with no gene match: 4. CDR3 size: 14 residues. The germline CDR1 and CDR2 sequences are SGHRS and YFSETQ.

J is TRBJ2-5 and V is TRBV24-1; D remains unclear. The V gene's germline CDR1 is KGHDR and CDR2 SFDVKD. The ends were cut back, 6 bases at V and 1 base at J, with 11 bases in the middle. This CDR3 region has 14 residues. The CDR3 here is CATSQTGRQETQYF. For the CDR3, the DNA is TGTGCCACCAGTCAAACCGGACGCCAAGAGACCCAGTACTTC.

The chain joins TRBV10-2 to TRBJ2-3; no reliable D call. Germline V CDR1 and CDR2: WSHSY, SAAADI. The V and J ends lost 5 bases and 2 bases respectively, with 8 bases between them. The CDR3 sequence is 13 residues long. In DNA form, the CDR3 reads TGCGCCAGCAGTTGGTTAGCCACAGATACGCAGTATTTT. It codes for CASSWLATDTQYF.

This chain connects TRBV28 to TRBJ2-2, with 8 bases lining up with TRBD1. V shed 8 bases and J 6 bases; nucleotides not matched to a gene: 8. Germline values: CDR1 MDHEN, CDR2 SYDVKM. The CDR3 covers 14 residues. The CDR3 region is CASFSRGRAGELFF. The CDR3 region has the DNA TGTGCCAGCTTCTCCAGGGGGCGGGCCGGGGAGCTGTTTTTT. Filled out from reference TRBV28 and TRBJ2-2, the complete variable domain reads DVKVTQSSRYLVKRTGEKVFLECVQDMDHENMFWYRQDPGLGLRLIYFSYDVKMKEKGDIPEGYSVSREKKERFSLILESASTNQTSMYLCASFSRGRAGELFFGEGSRLTVL.

J is TRBJ2-6 and V is TRBV6-1; 10 nucleotides align to TRBD1. The CDR3 consists of 18 residues. The J segment lost 3 bases and the V segment lost 2 bases, leaving 7 bases of the junction unmatched. CDR1 is MNHNS and CDR2 is SASEGT in the germline V gene. The DNA for the CDR3 is TGTGCCAGCAGTGAAATGGGACAGGGGTCTTTTGGGGCCAACGTCCTGACTTTC. This translates into CASSEMGQGSFGANVLTF.

The V and J genes are TRBV12-3 or TRBV12-4 and TRBJ2-1; weak D call: TRBD2 (5 bases). The CDR3 is 13 residues long. Trimming removed 2 bases at V and 8 bases at J, with 10 bases between. The CDR3 nucleotides are TGTGCCAGCAGTTTATTCTATAGCGATGAGCAGTTCTTC. Translated: CASSLFYSDEQFF.

The chain carries TRBV7-2 and TRBJ1-2; weak D call: TRBD1 (6 bases). CDR3 size: 14 residues. In germline, CDR1 is SGHTA, CDR2 FQGNSA. The germline V and J ends were trimmed by 0 bases and 7 bases, with 12 bases remaining between them. This chain's CDR3 is CASSLAPGEVGYTF. The CDR3 DNA reads TGTGCCAGCAGCTTAGCTCCAGGGGAGGTTGGCTACACCTTC.

The chain combines TRBV6-2 or TRBV6-3 with TRBJ1-3, with 10 bases that match TRBD1. Germline CDR1 is MNHEY and CDR2 is SVGEGT. There are 17 residues in the CDR3. V gave up 2 bases and J gave up 2 bases; unmatched junction bases: 6. CDR3 nucleotide sequence: TGTGCCAGCAGTTACGGACCGGGACAGGGGACTGGAAACACCATATATTTT. Translation: CASSYGPGQGTGNTIYF.

The chain combines TRBV6-6 with TRBJ1-1; D perhaps matches TRBD1 (6 bases). The CDR3 loop spans 12 amino acids. Germline V gene data show CDR1 as MNHNY and CDR2 as SVGAGI (reference sequence). The V and J ends lost 6 bases and 2 bases respectively, with 7 bases between them. CDR3 DNA sequence: TGTGCCAGCAGGACAGGAAACACTGAAGCTTTCTTT. Protein: CASRTGNTEAFF.

The rearrangement joins TRBV3-1 (or the pseudogene TRBV3-2) to TRBJ2-7; 7 bases fit TRBD1. Germline CDR1 reads LGHDT; CDR2 reads YNNKEL (reference sequence). The CDR3 has 14 residues. J lost 3 bases, V lost 2 bases, and 4 bases had no gene match. Here the CDR3 reads CASSQPGQIYEQYF. CDR3 sequence (DNA): TGTGCCAGCAGCCAACCGGGACAGATCTACGAGCAGTACTTC.

The chain employs TRBV30 and TRBJ2-3; TRBD2 matches 7 bases. The V gene's germline CDR1 is GTSNPN and CDR2 SVGIG (reference sequence). CDR3 length: 14 residues. DNA for the CDR3: TGTGCGGTCGAGCGGGGAGGAGGCACAGATACGCAGTATTTT. This gives the protein CAVERGGGTDTQYF.

V and J are TRBV10-1 and TRBJ1-1; D is uncertain. Deletions cut 6 bases from V and 1 base from J, with 12 bases between. The CDR3 is 14 residues long. Germline values: CDR1 WNHNN, CDR2 SYGVQD (reference sequence). CDR3 in amino acids: CASSPEPANTEAFF. The DNA of the CDR3 is TGCGCCAGCAGCCCCGAACCAGCGAACACTGAAGCTTTCTTT.

V gene TRBV24-1 combines with J gene TRBJ1-5; TRBD1 might be the D (6 bases). With 3 bases removed from V and 3 bases from J, the gap between germline ends came to 14 bases. Germline V gives CDR1 KGHDR, CDR2 SFDVKD. The CDR3 totals 16 residues. The CDR3 DNA is TGTGCCACCAGTGATCGAACAGGGTATTCCAATCAGCCCCAGCATTTT. Protein sequence: CATSDRTGYSNQPQHF.

This sequence joins TRBV5-1 and TRBJ2-2; D is possibly TRBD1 (6 bases). CDR1 and CDR2 from the germline V gene are SGHRS and YFSETQ. V lost 4 bases, J lost 1 base, and 35 bases lay in between. The CDR3 is 23 amino acids. Here the CDR3 DNA reads TGCGCCAGCAGCCATTTAGGACAATCCATTTATTCAGACAGGAGAAGGAACACCGGGGAGCTGTTTTTT. Translated: CASSHLGQSIYSDRRRNTGELFF.

V usage is TRBV10-3 and J usage is TRBJ1-2, with TRBD1 identical over 12 bases. Germline CDR1 ENHRY, CDR2 SYGVKD. The CDR3 runs 15 residues. V lost 4 bases to trimming and J lost 6 bases; unmatched junction nucleotides: 6. The CDR3 DNA reads as TGTGCCATCAGTGCCCCGGGACAGGGGGCCCATGGCTACACCTTC. Protein: CAISAPGQGAHGYTF.

The gene calls are TRBV10-3 and TRBJ2-2, with 14 bases fitting TRBD2. Germline-derived CDR1 and CDR2 are ENHRY and SYGVKD. The CDR3 loop spans 20 amino acids. With V trimmed by 6 bases and J by 3 bases, 15 bases remained unmatched. The CDR3 DNA reads as TGTGCCATCAGGGACCCTCCGGGACTAGCGGGAGCGGTAGACACCGGGGAGCTGTTTTTT. It codes for CAIRDPPGLAGAVDTGELFF.

This clone was counted once. The chain combines TRBV6-5 with TRBJ1-1; weak D call: TRBD1 (6 bases). Trimming removed 6 bases from V and 1 base from J, with 15 bases in between. This CDR3 region has 15 residues. Per the germline V gene, CDR1 is MNHEY and CDR2 is SVGAGI. The CDR3 spells CASRARGQSNTEAFF. CDR3 DNA sequence: TGTGCCAGCAGGGCCCGGGGGCAATCGAACACTGAAGCTTTCTTT.

The chain joins TRBV29-1 to TRBJ2-7; possibly TRBD2 for D (6 bases). The V gene's germline CDR1 is SQVTM and CDR2 ANQGSEA. This CDR3 is 13 amino acids long. The V end lost 2 bases, the J end lost 5 bases, and 13 bases lay between the germline ends. CDR3 sequence reads: CSVEFVGGHEQYF. For the CDR3, the DNA is TGCAGCGTTGAATTTGTGGGGGGTCACGAGCAGTACTTC.

Note on this clone: The junction departs from the called germline gene at one end, perhaps through a read error. This chain connects TRBV5-1 to TRBJ1-4; TRBD1 aligns across 12 bases. This CDR3 is built from 15 residues. The germline V gene encodes CDR1 SGHRS and CDR2 YFSETQ. CDR3 protein: CASRLEGQGAEKLFF. In DNA form, the CDR3 reads TGCGCCAGCAGGTTGGAGGGACAGGGGGCGGAAAAACTGTTTTTT.